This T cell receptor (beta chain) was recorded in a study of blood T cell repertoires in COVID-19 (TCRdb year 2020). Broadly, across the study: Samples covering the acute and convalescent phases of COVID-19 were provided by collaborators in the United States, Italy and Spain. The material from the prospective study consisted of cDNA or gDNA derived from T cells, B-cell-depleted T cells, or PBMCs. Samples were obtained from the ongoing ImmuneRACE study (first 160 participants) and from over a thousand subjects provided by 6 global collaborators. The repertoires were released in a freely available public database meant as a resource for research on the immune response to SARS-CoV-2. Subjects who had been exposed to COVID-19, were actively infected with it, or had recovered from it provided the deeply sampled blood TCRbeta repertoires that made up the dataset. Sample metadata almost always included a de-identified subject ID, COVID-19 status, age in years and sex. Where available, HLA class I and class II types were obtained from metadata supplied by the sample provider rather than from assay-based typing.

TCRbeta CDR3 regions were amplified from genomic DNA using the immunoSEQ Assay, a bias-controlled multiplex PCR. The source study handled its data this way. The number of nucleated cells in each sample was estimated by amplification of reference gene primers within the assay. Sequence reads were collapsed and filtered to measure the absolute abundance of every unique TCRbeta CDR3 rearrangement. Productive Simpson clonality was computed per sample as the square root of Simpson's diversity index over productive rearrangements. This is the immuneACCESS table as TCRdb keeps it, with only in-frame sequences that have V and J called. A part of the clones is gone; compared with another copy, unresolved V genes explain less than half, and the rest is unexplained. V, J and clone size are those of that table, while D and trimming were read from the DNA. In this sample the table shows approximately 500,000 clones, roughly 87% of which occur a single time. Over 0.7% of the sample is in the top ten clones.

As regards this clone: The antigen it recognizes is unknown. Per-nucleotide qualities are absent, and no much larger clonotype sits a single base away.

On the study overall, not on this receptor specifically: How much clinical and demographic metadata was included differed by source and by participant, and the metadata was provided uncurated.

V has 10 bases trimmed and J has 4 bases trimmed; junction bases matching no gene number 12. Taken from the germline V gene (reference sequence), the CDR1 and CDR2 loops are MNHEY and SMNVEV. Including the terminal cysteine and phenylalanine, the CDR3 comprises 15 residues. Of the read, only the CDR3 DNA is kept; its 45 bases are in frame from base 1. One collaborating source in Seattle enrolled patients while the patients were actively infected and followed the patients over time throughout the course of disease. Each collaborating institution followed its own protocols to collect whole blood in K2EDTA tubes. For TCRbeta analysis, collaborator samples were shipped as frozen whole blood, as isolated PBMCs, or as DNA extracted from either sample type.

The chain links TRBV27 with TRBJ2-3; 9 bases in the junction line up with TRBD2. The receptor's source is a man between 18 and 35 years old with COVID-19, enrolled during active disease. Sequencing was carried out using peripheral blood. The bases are TGTGCCACCCAGATTAGCGGGAGTGGCGCAGATACGCAGTATTTT. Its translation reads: CATQISGSGADTQYF.